This T cell receptor (beta chain) stems from a study of monozygotic twins with inflammatory bowel disease. Study conclusions and caveats: Using the inverse Simpson index, IBD patients had lower TCRbeta diversity than healthy co-twins. Versus healthy twins, IBD patients showed fewer clonotypes shared with others, especially with disease activity.

Details on this clonotype: Its cognate antigen is unknown.

After re-calling the 5' RACE reads, TCRdb lists one entry per CDR3 protein, DNA absent. This sample's clone table lists 350,000 to 400,000 distinct CDR3 sequences. The sequence derives from a human donor with ulcerative colitis or Crohn's disease, or a healthy co-twin of an affected twin (not recorded which). Material: blood.

CDR3 residues: CASSYTDTGELFF. The chain carries TRBV6-2 or TRBV6-3 and TRBJ2-2. Looked up from germline, CDR1 is MNHEY and CDR2 is SVGEGT. CDR3 length equals 13 residues.